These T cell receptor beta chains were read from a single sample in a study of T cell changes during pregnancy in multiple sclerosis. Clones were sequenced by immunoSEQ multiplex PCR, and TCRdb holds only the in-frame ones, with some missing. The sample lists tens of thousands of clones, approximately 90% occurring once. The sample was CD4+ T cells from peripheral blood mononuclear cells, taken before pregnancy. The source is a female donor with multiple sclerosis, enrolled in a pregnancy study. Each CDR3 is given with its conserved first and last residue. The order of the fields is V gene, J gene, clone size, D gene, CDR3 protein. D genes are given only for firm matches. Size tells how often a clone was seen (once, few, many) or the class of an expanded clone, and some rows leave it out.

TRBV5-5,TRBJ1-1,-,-,CASSLFPAGGYTEAFF
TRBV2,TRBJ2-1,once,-,CASSLGGGQNEQFF
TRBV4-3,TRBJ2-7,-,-,CASSQGLTGPYEQYF
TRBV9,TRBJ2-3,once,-,CASSARLVASDTQYF
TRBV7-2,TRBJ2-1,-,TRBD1,CASSPPGQGYNEQFF
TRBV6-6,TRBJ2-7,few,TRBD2,CASSYSGTGPYEQYF
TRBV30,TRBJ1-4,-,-,CAWSVIQWCVRGKTVF
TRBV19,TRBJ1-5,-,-,CASSISGGNQPQHF
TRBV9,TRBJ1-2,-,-,CASSVVPAGTNNYGYTF
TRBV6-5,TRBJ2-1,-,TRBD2,CASSYGGLAGGNEQFF
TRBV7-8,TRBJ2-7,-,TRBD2,CASSLSHSGNYEQYF
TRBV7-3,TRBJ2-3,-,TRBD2,CASSAGLAGGLTSDTQYF
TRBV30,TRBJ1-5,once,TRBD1,CAWSVQQGGNQPQHF
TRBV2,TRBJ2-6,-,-,CASTRGAVSGANVLTF
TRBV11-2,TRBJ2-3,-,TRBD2,CASSLGGLANTDTQYF
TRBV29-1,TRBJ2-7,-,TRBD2,CSVVSGTSGRRRYEQYF
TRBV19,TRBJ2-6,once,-,CASSTATRDSGANVLTF
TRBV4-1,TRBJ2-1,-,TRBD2,CASSPLAGVSYNEQFF
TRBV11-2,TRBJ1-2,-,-,CASSLESAGNYGYTF
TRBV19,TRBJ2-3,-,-,CASSIRTSTDTQYF
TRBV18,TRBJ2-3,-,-,CASSREQGSTDTQYF
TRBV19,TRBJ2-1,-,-,CALRVNNEQFF
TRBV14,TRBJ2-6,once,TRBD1,CASSQASRDRFHSGANVLTF
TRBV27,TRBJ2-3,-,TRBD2,CASTVGLAFTDTQYF
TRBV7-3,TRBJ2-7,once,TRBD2,CASSLIAGSYEQYF
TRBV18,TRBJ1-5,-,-,CASSSKDSAAGQPQHF
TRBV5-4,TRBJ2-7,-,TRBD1,CASSWTGSSYEQYF
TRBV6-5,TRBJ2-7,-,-,CASSYSRGGGSYEQYF
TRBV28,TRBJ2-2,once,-,CASSLRQGGLFF
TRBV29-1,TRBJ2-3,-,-,CSVKGGISTDTQYF
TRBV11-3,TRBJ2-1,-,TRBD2,CASSLGLAGGPSYNEQFF
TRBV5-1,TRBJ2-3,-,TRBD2,CASSSGTSGGTDTQYF
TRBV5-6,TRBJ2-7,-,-,CASTRDSYEQYF
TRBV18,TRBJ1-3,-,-,CASSGLSSGNTIYF
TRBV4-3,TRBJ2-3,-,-,CASSQDIVRRSAQYF
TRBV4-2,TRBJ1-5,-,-,CASSQDLNQPQHF
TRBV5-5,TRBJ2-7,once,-,CASSLVARVSYYEQYF
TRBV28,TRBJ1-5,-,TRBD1,CASSPRTGRNNQPQHF
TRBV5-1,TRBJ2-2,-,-,CASSLGLANTGELFF
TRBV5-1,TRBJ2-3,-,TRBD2,CASSFGLAGTDTQYF
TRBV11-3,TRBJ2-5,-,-,CASSLDYAGGYQETQYF
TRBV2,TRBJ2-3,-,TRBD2,CASSLEAGGPDTQYF
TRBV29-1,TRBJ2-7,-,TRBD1,CSVEGQGASEQYF
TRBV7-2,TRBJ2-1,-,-,CASSLDPPGGEQFF
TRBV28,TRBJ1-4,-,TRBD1,CASSPPGQGEKLFF